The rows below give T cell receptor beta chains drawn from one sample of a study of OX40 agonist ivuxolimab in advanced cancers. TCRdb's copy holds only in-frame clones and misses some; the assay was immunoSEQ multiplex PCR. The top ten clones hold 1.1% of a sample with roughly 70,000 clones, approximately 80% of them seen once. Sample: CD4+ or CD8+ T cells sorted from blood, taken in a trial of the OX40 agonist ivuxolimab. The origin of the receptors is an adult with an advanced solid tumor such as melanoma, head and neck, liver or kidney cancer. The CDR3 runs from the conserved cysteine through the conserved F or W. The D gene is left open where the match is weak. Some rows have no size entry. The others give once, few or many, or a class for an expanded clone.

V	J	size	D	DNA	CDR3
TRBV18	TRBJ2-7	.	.	TGTGCCAGCTCACCCGGCAGGTTCTACGAGCAGTACTTC	CASSPGRFYEQYF
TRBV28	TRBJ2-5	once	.	TGTGCCAGCAGTCCTTCCGGCCCGGTAGGTTTGGAGACCCAGTACTTC	CASSPSGPVGLETQYF
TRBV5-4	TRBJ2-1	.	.	TGTGCCAGCAGGCGGGACCCCCCCCTACAATATGAGCAGTTCTTC	CASRRDPPLQYEQFF
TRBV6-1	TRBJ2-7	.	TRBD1	TGTGCCAGCAGTGAAGGGACAGGGACCTACGAGCAGTACTTC	CASSEGTGTYEQYF
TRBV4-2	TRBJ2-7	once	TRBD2	TGTGCCAGCAGCCAAGAGGGGAGCGGGGGGCCTTACGACGAGCAGTACTTC	CASSQEGSGGPYDEQYF
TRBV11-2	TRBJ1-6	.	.	TGTGCCAGCAGCTTAGGGCAGGATAATTCACCCCTCCACTTT	CASSLGQDNSPLHF
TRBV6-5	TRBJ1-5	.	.	TGTGCCAGCAGCCCTGACAGAAATCAGCCCCAGCATTTT	CASSPDRNQPQHF
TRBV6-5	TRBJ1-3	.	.	TGTGCCAGCAGTTACGGGAAGGGGATCTCTGGAAACACCATATATTTT	CASSYGKGISGNTIYF
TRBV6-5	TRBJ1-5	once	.	TGTGCCAGCAGTGACGGGGGGGATCAGCCCCAGCATTTT	CASSDGGDQPQHF
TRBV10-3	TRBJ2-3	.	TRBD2	TGTGCCATCCGCCCTGGGAGGGGAACTAGCACAGATACGCAGTATTTT	CAIRPGRGTSTDTQYF
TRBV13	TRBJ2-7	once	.	TGTGCCAGCAGCTTACGGGGACCCTACGAGCAGTACTTC	CASSLRGPYEQYF
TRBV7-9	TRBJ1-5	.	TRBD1	TGTGCCAGCAGCTTAGGACAGGGTAGGGGTATTGTGGGCAATCAGCCCCAGCATTTT	CASSLGQGRGIVGNQPQHF
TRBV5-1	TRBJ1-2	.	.	TGCGCCAGCAGCTTGGAATCTAACTATGGCTACACCTTC	CASSLESNYGYTF
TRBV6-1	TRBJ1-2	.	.	TGTGCCAGCAGTGAAGGTTTCCGCGGGTATGGCTACACCTTC	CASSEGFRGYGYTF
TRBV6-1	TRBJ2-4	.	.	TGTGCCAGCAGTGATCCCGGGCGGCCCAAAAACATTCAGTACTTC	CASSDPGRPKNIQYF
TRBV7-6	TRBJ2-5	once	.	TGTGCCAGCAGCCCCGGGTCCCTCCAAGAGACCCAGTACTTC	CASSPGSLQETQYF
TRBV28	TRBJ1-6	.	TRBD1	TGTGCCAGCAGTCATAGACAGGGGCAAAATAATTCACCCCTCCACTTT	CASSHRQGQNNSPLHF
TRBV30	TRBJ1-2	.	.	TGTGCCTGGATTCTCTACCGGGACGGGTATGGCTACACCTTC	CAWILYRDGYGYTF
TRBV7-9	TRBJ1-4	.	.	TGTGCCAGCAGCCCCGTAGGAGCCCTTAATGAAAAACTGTTTTTT	CASSPVGALNEKLFF
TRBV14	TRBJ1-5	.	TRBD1	TGTGCCAGCAGCCAAGCCCAACGGACAGGGGATAGCAATCAGCCCCAGCATTTT	CASSQAQRTGDSNQPQHF
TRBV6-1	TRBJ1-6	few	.	TGTGCCAGCACACAGGGAGCTGGGTCCCTCCACTTT	CASTQGAGSLHF
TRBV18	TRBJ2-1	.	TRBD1	TGTGCCAGCTCACGCACAGGGGATAGGTACAATGAGCAGTTCTTC	CASSRTGDRYNEQFF